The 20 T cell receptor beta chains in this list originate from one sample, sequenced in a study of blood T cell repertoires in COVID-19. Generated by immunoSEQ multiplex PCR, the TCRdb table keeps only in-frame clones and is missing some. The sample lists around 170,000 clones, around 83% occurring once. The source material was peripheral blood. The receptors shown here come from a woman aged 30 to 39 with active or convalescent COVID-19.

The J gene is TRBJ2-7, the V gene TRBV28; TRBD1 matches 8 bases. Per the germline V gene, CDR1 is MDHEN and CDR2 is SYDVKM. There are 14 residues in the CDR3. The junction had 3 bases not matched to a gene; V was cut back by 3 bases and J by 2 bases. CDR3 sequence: CASSLDRVAYEQYF. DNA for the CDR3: TGTGCCAGCAGTTTGGACAGGGTTGCCTACGAGCAGTACTTC.

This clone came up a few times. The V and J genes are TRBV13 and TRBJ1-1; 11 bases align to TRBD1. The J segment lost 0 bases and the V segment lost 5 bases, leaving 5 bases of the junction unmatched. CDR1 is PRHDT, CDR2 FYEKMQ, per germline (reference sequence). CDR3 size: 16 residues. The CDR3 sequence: CASSIRTGGLNTEAFF. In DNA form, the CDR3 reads TGTGCCAGCAGCATACGGACAGGGGGCCTGAACACTGAAGCTTTCTTT.

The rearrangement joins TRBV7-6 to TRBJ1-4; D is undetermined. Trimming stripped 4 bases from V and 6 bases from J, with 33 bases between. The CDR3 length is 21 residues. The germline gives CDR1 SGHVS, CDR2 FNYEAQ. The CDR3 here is CASSSSRTEVELWAEHEKLFF. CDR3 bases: TGTGCCAGCAGCTCCTCTCGAACGGAGGTGGAACTATGGGCAGAACATGAAAAACTGTTTTTT.

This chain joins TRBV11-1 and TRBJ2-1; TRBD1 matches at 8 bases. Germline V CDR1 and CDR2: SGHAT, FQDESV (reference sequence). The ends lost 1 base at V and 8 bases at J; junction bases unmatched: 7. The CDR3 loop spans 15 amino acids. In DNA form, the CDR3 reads TGTGCCAGCAGCTTAGGTGGCAGGGGGCTGGATGAGCAGTTCTTC. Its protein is CASSLGGRGLDEQFF.

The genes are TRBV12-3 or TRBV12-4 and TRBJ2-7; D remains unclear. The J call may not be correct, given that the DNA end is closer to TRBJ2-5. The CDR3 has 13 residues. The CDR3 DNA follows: TGTGCCAGCAGTGCAACCACGGAGAAGACCCAGTACTTC. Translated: CASSATTEKTQYF.

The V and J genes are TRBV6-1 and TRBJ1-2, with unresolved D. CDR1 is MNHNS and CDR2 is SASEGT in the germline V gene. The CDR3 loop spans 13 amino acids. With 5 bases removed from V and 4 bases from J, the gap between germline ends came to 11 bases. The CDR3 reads CASSLGQFYGYTF. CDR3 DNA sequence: TGTGCCAGCAGTTTGGGCCAGTTCTATGGCTACACCTTC.

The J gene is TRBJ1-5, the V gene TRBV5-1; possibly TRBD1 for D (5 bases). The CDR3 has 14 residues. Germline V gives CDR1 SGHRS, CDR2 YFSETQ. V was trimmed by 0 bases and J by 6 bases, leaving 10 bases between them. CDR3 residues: CASSLVVGVQPQHF. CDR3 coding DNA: TGCGCCAGCAGCTTGGTAGTAGGGGTTCAGCCCCAGCATTTT.

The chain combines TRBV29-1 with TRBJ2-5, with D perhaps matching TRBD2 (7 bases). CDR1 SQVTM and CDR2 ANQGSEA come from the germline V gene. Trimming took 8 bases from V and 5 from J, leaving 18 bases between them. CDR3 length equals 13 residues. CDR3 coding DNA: TGCAGCTTTAGGGGGGGCGGGGATGAGACCCAGTACTTC. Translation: CSFRGGGDETQYF.

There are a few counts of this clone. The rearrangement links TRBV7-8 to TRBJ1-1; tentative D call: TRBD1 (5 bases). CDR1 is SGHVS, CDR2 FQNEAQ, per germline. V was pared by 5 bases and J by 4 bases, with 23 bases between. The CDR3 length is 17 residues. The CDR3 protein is CASSPRQQVFGRTEAFF. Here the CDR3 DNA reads TGTGCCAGCAGCCCTCGGCAACAGGTCTTTGGGCGCACTGAAGCTTTCTTT.

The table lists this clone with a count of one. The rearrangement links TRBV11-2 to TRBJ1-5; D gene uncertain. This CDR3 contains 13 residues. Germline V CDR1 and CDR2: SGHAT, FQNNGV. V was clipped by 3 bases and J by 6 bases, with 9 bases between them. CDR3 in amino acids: CASSFQVGQPQHF. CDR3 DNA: TGTGCCAGCAGCTTCCAGGTGGGTCAGCCCCAGCATTTT.

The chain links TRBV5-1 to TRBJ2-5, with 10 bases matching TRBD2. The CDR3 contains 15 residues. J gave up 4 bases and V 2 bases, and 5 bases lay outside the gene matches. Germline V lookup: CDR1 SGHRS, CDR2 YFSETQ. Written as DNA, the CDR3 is TGCGCCAGCAGCTTTTTCGGGACTAGCGTAGAGACCCAGTACTTC. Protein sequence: CASSFFGTSVETQYF. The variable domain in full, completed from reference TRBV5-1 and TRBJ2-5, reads KAGVTQTPRYLIKTRGQQVTLSCSPISGHRSVSWYQQTPGQGLQFLFEYFSETQRNKGNFPGRFSGRQFSNSRSEMNVSTLELGDSALYLCASSFFGTSVETQYFGPGTRLLVL.

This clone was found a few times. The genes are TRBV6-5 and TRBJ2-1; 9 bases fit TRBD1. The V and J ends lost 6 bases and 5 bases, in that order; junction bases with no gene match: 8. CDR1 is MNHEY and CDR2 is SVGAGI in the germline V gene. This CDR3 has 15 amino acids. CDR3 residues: CASRAGTGINNEQFF. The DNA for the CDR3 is TGTGCCAGCAGGGCAGGGACAGGGATCAACAATGAGCAGTTCTTC.

CDR3 residues: CASSYEGDYGYTF. CDR3 DNA sequence: TGTGCCAGCAGTTACGAGGGGGACTATGGCTACACCTTC. The chain joins TRBV6-5 to TRBJ1-2, with TRBD1 as a possible D gene (6 bases). This CDR3 comprises 13 residues. Looked up from germline, CDR1 is MNHEY and CDR2 is SVGAGI. Trimming removed 2 bases at V and 3 bases at J, with 7 bases between.

DNA of the CDR3: TGCGCCAGCACTAGGAACAGGGGTGACTATGGCTACACCTTC. It codes for CASTRNRGDYGYTF. The rearrangement uses TRBV10-2 and TRBJ1-2, with TRBD1 identical over 7 bases. Germline CDR1 and CDR2: WSHSY and SAAADI. The CDR3 is 14 residues long. V gave up 7 bases and J gave up 3 bases; unmatched junction bases: 8.

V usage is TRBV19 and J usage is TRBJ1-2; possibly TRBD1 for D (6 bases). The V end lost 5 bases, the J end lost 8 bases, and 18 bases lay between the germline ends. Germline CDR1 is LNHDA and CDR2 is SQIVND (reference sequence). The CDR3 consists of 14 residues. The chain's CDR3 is CASSSRDILGGYTF. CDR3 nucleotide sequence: TGTGCCAGTAGTTCCCGGGACATCCTGGGCGGCTACACCTTC.

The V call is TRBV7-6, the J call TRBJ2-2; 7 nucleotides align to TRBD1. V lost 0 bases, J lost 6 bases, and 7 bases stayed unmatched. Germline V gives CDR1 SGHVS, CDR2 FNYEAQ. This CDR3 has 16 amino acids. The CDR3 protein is CASSLAVAGGAGELFF. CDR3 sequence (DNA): TGTGCCAGCAGCTTAGCCGTGGCAGGGGGTGCCGGGGAGCTGTTTTTT.

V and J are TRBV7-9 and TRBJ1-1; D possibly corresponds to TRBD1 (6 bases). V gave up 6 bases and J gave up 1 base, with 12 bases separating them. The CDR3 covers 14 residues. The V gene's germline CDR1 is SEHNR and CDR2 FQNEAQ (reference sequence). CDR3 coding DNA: TGTGCCAGCAGTCTACAGGGACCGAACACTGAAGCTTTCTTT. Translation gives CASSLQGPNTEAFF.

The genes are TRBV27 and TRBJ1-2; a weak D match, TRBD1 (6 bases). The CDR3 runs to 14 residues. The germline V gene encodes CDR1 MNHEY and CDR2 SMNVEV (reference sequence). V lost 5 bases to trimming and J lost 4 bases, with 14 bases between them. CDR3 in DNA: TGTGCCAGCAGTCAGGACAGTGCCGGCTATGGCTACACCTTC. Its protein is CASSQDSAGYGYTF.

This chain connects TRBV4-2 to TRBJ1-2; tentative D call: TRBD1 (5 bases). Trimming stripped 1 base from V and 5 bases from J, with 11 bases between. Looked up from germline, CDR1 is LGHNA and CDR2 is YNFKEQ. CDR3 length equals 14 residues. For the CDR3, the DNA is TGTGCCAGCAGCCAAGGCGACAGTCTATATGGCTACACCTTC. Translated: CASSQGDSLYGYTF.

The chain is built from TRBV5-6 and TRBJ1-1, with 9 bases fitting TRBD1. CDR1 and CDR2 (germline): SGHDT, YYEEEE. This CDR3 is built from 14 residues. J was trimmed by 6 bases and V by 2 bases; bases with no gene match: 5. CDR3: CASSFGQGSAEAFF. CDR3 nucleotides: TGTGCCAGCAGCTTCGGACAGGGGTCAGCTGAAGCTTTCTTT.